This T cell receptor (beta chain) was retrieved from a study of chemoradiotherapy in HPV16-positive cancers. The germline CDR1 and CDR2 sequences are LNHNV and YYDKDF (reference sequence). V lost 0 bases and J lost 9; bases outside the gene matches: 9. CDR3 length equals 16 residues. Sequencing used immunoSEQ multiplex PCR; TCRdb keeps in-frame clones, though not all of them. This table has 50,000 to 55,000 clones, about 92% appearing once. This TCR was sampled from a human donor with HPV-associated anogenital cancer. The sequences come from blood, collected from a patient who underwent chemoradiotherapy. V gene TRBV15 combines with J gene TRBJ1-4; TRBD1 aligns across 8 bases. The CDR3 sequence is CATSRDFRDRWQKLFF. The CDR3, as DNA: TGTGCCACCAGCAGAGATTTCCGGGACAGGTGGCAAAAACTGTTTTTT.